This T cell receptor beta chain was identified in a study of shared clonotypes between healthy human individuals. Whole-study context: The study used three CD4 naive, three CD4 memory, two CD8 naive and one CD8 memory plate per donor. General study points: Generally, naive subsets came out with larger estimated richness than memory subsets. In contrast to clonotypes shared by all four donors, non-shared clonotypes had lower generation probabilities.

It was CD45RO-negative cells, positively selected for CCR7, that made up naive CD8 cells, with terminally differentiated effector memory CD45RA+ cells excluded. Recent vaccinations or acute infections were absent in the healthy HIV-negative adult donors. TCRdb's table, derived via immunoSEQ multiplex PCR, lists solely in-frame clones and lacks some. The sample shows about 2.1 million clones, about 93% of them seen only once. For this clone: No antigen is known for it.

The V gene's germline CDR1 is SGDLS and CDR2 YYNGEE. The length of the CDR3 is 17 residues. V was cut by 4 bases and J by 1 base, with 18 bases left in between. The rearrangement joins TRBV9 to TRBJ1-3; no definite D call. This clonotype was sampled from a man younger than 35 in good health. Some clones in this sample may be carry-over from other donors' samples. The material sequenced was naive CD8+ T cells from PBMCs. The CDR3 sequence is CASSSPRAGLSGNTIYF. The CDR3 DNA follows: TGTGCCAGCAGCTCCCCGAGGGCAGGTTTATCTGGAAACACCATATATTTT.